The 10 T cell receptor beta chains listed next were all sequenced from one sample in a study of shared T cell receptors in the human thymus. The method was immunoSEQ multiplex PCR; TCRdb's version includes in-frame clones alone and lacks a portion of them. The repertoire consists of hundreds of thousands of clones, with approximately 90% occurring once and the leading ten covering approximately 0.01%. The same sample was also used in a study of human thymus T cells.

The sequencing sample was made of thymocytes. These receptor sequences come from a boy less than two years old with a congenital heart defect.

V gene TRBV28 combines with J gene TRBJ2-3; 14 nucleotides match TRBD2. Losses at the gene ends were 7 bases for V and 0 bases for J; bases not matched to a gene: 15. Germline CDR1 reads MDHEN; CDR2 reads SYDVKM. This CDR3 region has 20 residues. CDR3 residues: CASNGYGTSGRVTSTDTQYF. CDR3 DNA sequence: TGTGCCAGCAACGGTTACGGGACTAGCGGGAGAGTAACTAGCACAGATACGCAGTATTTT.

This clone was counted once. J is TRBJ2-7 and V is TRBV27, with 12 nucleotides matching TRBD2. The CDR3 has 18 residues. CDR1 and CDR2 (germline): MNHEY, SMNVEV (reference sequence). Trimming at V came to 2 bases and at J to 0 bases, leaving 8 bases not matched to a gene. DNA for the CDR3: TGTGCCAGCAGTTTACAGGCACCGACTAGCGGGGGCTCCTACGAGCAGTACTTC. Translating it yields CASSLQAPTSGGSYEQYF.

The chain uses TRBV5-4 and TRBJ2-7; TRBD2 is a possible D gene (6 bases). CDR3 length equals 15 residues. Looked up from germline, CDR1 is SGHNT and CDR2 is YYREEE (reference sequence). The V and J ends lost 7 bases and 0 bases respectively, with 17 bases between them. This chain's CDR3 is CASRPRGGASYEQYF. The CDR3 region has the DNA TGTGCCAGCCGCCCCAGAGGCGGGGCCTCCTACGAGCAGTACTTC.

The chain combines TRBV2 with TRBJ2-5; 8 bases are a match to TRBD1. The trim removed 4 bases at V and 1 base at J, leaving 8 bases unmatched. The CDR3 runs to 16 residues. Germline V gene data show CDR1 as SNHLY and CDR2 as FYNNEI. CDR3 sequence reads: CASSVVVRGPQETQYF. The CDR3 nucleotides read TGTGCCAGCAGTGTGGTCGTCAGGGGGCCCCAAGAGACCCAGTACTTC.

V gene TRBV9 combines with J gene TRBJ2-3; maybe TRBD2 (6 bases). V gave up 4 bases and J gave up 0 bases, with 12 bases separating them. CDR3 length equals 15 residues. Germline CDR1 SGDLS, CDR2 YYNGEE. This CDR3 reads CASSPDGGSTDTQYF. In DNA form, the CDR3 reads TGTGCCAGCAGCCCAGACGGGGGTAGCACAGATACGCAGTATTTT.

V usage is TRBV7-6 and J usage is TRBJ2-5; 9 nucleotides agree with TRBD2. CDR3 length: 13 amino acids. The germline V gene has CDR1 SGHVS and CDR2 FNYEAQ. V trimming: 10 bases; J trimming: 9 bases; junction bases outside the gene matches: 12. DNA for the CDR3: TGTGCCACTGACCTAGCGGGAAGTCGGGCCCAGTACTTC. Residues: CATDLAGSRAQYF.

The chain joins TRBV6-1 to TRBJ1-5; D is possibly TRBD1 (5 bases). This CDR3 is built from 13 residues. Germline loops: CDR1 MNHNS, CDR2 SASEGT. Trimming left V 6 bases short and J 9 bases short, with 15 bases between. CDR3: CASRGQGIGPQHF. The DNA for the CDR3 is TGTGCCAGCAGAGGGCAGGGAATTGGGCCCCAGCATTTT.

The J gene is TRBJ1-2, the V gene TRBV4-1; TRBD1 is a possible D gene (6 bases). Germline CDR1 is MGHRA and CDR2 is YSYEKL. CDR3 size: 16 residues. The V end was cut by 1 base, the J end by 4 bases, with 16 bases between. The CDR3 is CASSQGFKGECYGYTF. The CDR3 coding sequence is TGCGCCAGCAGCCAAGGATTTAAGGGGGAGTGCTATGGCTACACCTTC.

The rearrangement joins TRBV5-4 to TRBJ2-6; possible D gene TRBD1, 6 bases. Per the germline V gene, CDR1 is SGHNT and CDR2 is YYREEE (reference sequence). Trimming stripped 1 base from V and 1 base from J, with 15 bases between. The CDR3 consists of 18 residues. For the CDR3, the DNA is TGTGCCAGCAGCTTGTTTATTCAGGGGAAGTCTGGGGCCAACGTCCTGACTTTC. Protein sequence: CASSLFIQGKSGANVLTF.

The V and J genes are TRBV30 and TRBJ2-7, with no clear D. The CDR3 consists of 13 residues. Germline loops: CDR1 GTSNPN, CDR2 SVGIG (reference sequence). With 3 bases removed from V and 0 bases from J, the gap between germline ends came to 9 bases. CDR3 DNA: TGTGCCTGGAGCCAGTCTTTCTCCTACGAGCAGTACTTC. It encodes CAWSQSFSYEQYF.